Detailed here is one T cell receptor beta chain. No antigen is known for it. Per-nucleotide qualities are absent, and no much larger clonotype sits a single base away. CDR1 and CDR2, per the germline V gene, are SGHRS and YFSETQ. V is cut by 4 bases and J by 1 base, and the space between the germline ends is 6 bases. The CDR3, from cysteine to phenylalanine, totals 12 residues. Only CDR3 DNA remains: 36 bases, in frame from the first base. The intended sense of this specimen's time point label: blood 4 weeks post-SBRT, at nephrectomy. The meaning of the sample's treatment or condition label: 15 Gy SBRT to primary tumor, nephrectomy 4 weeks later. The samples were obtained from a clinical trial, where primary renal cell carcinomas were treated with 15 Gy stereotactic body radiation therapy and then removed by nephrectomy 4 weeks afterward. To follow tumor-enriched clonotypes, serial peripheral blood was collected from radiation-treated patients at baseline and at 2 weeks and 4 weeks after SBRT. Renal cell carcinoma with clear cell pathology was present in all patients. Genomic DNA for TCR sequencing was prepared using the QIAamp DNA Blood Mini Kit (Qiagen). The analyses included only samples that passed all quality control checks.

These data originate in a study of radiation and T cells in renal cell carcinoma (dated by TCRdb to about 2020). With respect to the entire study: TCR beta sequencing covered roughly 53 samples in total, comprising about 26 tumors and about 27 peripheral blood samples. Across all 53 samples, several million unique CDR3 nucleotide sequences encoding 2,658,974 unique CDR3 amino acid sequences were identified. The last blood draw happened 4 weeks after radiation, timed to coincide with nephrectomy. Summary of the overall study and its limitations: In blood, the top tumor clonotypes increased between baseline and 2 weeks post-radiation and then shrank by 4 weeks, which suggests that tumor-resident clones expanded only transiently. Because no pretreatment tumor biopsies were available, whether clonotypes were present in the tumor at baseline could not be determined. Effects of radiation dose or scheduling on the TCR repertoire could not be addressed with the single-armed trial design. Dynamics of the blood repertoire were not tracked past 4 weeks after treatment.

TCR beta libraries were generated from genomic DNA with the immunoSEQ kit, following the manufacturer's recommendations. Library preparation used a first multiplex PCR with proprietary primers, then a second PCR adding unique barcodes, with bead cleanups after each round. A kit-provided positive control reaction and a negative control reaction were included in every sample batch. The final libraries were assessed on an Agilent 4200 TapeStation D1000 ScreenTape, pooled by volume, and quantified by qPCR. An Illumina NextSeq500 fitted with a MidOutput 150-cycle cartridge performed the sequencing, running 156 Read1 cycles and 15 Index1 cycles with the kit's custom primers. The pooled library was loaded at around 1.1 pM with a roughly 22% PhiX control spike-in. In the source study's methods: Vendor-processed data were analyzed in R, and a clonotype was defined as all T cells sharing the same CDR3 nucleotide sequence. In the clone abundance analyses, frequencies were normalized to the 10,000 most abundant clones in each sample. Public T cell clones, which averaged fewer than five per sample, were excluded before analysis. Tumor-enriched and baseline blood-enriched clonotypes were defined by at least a 32-fold difference in abundance between compartments. A beta-binomial differential abundance model was applied to find clonotypes that expanded or contracted between blood time points. The Baroni-Urbani and Buser coefficient was used to measure tumor-blood repertoire similarity, and groups were compared with two-tailed Wilcoxon tests in R. Imported from immuneACCESS, the table was reduced by TCRdb to in-frame sequences with V and J called. These copies leave out some clones; in studies compared against another copy, an unresolved V gene accounts for under half, and the cause of the remainder is not known. V and J calls and clone size come straight from that table; D and trimming were deduced from the DNA. This sample is represented by about 76,000 clones; about 88% of them were singletons. Jointly, the top ten make up nearly 6% of the sample.

This receptor was taken from an older woman with renal cell carcinoma. The V gene is TRBV5-1 and the J gene is TRBJ2-7, with the D gene not clear enough to name. The source was blood, collected from a patient whose treatment included radiotherapy and nephrectomy. The DNA sequence is given as TGCGCCAGCAGCAGTGGGTCCTACGAGCAGTACTTC. Protein translation: CASSSGSYEQYF.